This is a list of T cell receptor beta chains from one sample in a study of blood T cell repertoires in COVID-19. Assay: immunoSEQ multiplex PCR; the TCRdb copy retains only in-frame clones and omits some. The table records a few hundred thousand clones, around 84% of them present only once. The material sequenced was peripheral blood. Every receptor here comes from a middle-aged man who had recovered from COVID-19. The CDR3 runs from the conserved cysteine through the conserved F or W. Each record gives: clone size, D gene, V gene, J gene, CDR3 protein, CDR3 DNA. The D gene is left open where the match is weak. Clone size is shown for a subset of rows, as once, few, many or a class of expanded clone.

-,-,TRBV19,TRBJ2-7,CASSPRDTSYEQYF,TGTGCCAGTAGCCCCAGGGACACCTCCTACGAGCAGTACTTC
-,-,TRBV10-3,TRBJ2-5,CAISDSGNQETQYF,TGTGCCATCAGTGATTCGGGGAACCAAGAGACCCAGTACTTC
-,TRBD1,TRBV7-2,TRBJ2-5,CASSLGQQETQYF,TGTGCCAGCAGCTTGGGACAGCAAGAGACCCAGTACTTC
-,-,TRBV19,TRBJ1-1,CASTGRVIDTEAFF,TGTGCCAGTACAGGCAGGGTGATCGACACTGAAGCTTTCTTT
-,-,TRBV9,TRBJ2-2,CASSVTRSAGELFF,TGTGCCAGCAGCGTCACTAGAAGTGCCGGGGAGCTGTTTTTT
-,-,TRBV24-1,TRBJ1-5,CATSRGPNQPQHF,TGTGCCACCAGCCGGGGTCCCAATCAGCCCCAGCATTTT
once,-,TRBV7-9,TRBJ1-2,CAIFRGKPNYGYTF,TGTGCCATTTTCAGGGGTAAGCCTAACTATGGCTACACCTTC
-,TRBD1,TRBV4-3,TRBJ1-2,CASSHIGTANYGYTF,TGCGCCAGCAGCCATATAGGGACAGCAAACTATGGCTACACCTTC
-,TRBD2,TRBV9,TRBJ2-7,CASSTRLAEKGPYEQYF,TGTGCCAGCAGCACGCGACTAGCGGAGAAGGGGCCCTACGAGCAGTACTTC
-,TRBD2,TRBV30,TRBJ2-5,CAWSSIAGETQYF,TGTGCCTGGAGCTCGATAGCGGGAGAGACCCAGTACTTC
-,TRBD1,TRBV5-6,TRBJ1-5,CASSSNRGNNQPQHF,TGTGCCAGCAGCTCGAACAGGGGCAACAATCAGCCCCAGCATTTT
once,-,TRBV10-3,TRBJ2-1,CANRGGAKDEQFF,TGTGCCAATAGGGGGGGGGCCAAGGATGAGCAGTTCTTC